The rows below give T cell receptor beta chains drawn from one sample of a study of regulatory T cells in long-lasting Graves disease. TCRdb re-analysed the multiplex PCR reads in MiXCR, keeping a single row per CDR3 protein. The sample contains 400,000 to 450,000 distinct CDR3 sequences, more than 13% of which appear only once. This sample was also put to use in a study of T cells in Graves' hyperthyroidism and ophthalmopathy.

The sequencing here drew on peripheral blood mononuclear cells (PBMCs), taken at new diagnosis, from a patient treated with antithyroid drugs. The source of these receptors is a woman in her twenties or thirties with Graves disease. Each CDR3 is given without its conserved first and last residue.

v_call	j_call	cdr3_length	cdr3_aa
TRBV6-1	TRBJ2-1	10	ATTRGGNEQF
TRBV4-1	TRBJ2-7	13	ASSQLGRGSYEQY
TRBV20-1	TRBJ1-5	13	SARGEGGGNQPQH
TRBV14	TRBJ1-3	15	ASSQFGDTSSGNTIY
TRBV30	TRBJ2-7	10	ATGSPNYEQY
TRBV15	TRBJ2-2	12	ATSRDSGGGELF
TRBV20-1	TRBJ2-1	12	SARGDRGRYEQF
TRBV12-3/TRBV12-4	TRBJ1-2	12	ASSKDRVPTGYT
TRBV20-1	TRBJ2-1	14	SAPPVRSRYTNEQF
TRBV6-2/TRBV6-3	TRBJ1-1	14	ASSVVTGGRYTEAF
TRBV3-1	TRBJ1-2	15	ASSQARTGQGFYGYT
TRBV7-8	TRBJ2-2	12	ASSPPWGPGELF
TRBV7-9	TRBJ1-1	13	ASSARQAPNTEAF
TRBV20-1	TRBJ2-1	10	SARAGYNEQF
TRBV9	TRBJ2-5	12	ASSVGDRPETQY
TRBV27	TRBJ1-1	11	ASSHTWDTEAF
TRBV10-3	TRBJ2-1	14	AIGQLAGTLDNEQF
TRBV7-9	TRBJ2-7	12	ASSLRGRAYEQY
TRBV19	TRBJ2-3	14	ASKVGSMTSTDTQY
TRBV9	TRBJ2-6	15	ASSVQRGSSGANVLT
TRBV28	TRBJ2-2	15	ASSPFNRGPGTGELF
TRBV12-5	TRBJ2-7	11	ASGGRARYEQY
TRBV6-1	TRBJ1-5	13	ASSPHFYSNQPQH
TRBV5-6	TRBJ1-2	12	ASSPGADAYGYT
TRBV4-1	TRBJ1-5	14	ASSQVRGGSNQPQH
TRBV15	TRBJ1-4	14	ATSYGRGKSNEKLF
TRBV18	TRBJ1-5	14	ASSPGTANSNQPQH
TRBV5-1	TRBJ2-5	18	ASSLKVKAEWAGAIQTQY
TRBV5-6	TRBJ1-4	13	ASSLSGAPLQKLF
TRBV9	TRBJ1-4	12	ASSVQSTNEKLF
TRBV24-1	TRBJ2-1	14	ATSVPGLAGVNEQF